This T cell receptor beta chain was found in a study of T cells in localized non-small cell lung cancer. Study results and limitations: A denser population of T cells in blood accompanied longer overall survival.

Germline V gives CDR1 SGHRS, CDR2 YFSETQ. This CDR3 has 14 residues. The germline V and J ends were trimmed by 2 bases and 0 bases, with 8 bases remaining between them. Sequenced by immunoSEQ multiplex PCR; TCRdb stores in-frame clones only, minus some. In the table there are roughly 3,200 clones, about a quarter of which are singletons. Note on this clone: Antigen specificity is unknown.

The J gene is TRBJ1-1, the V gene TRBV5-1; no reliable D call. The sequence was obtained from a male donor older than 55 with stage I lung adenocarcinoma. The sequenced sample was lung tumor tissue, obtained before any cancer treatment. The CDR3 spells CASSFDGLNTEAFF. The CDR3 DNA reads as TGCGCCAGCAGCTTTGACGGACTGAACACTGAAGCTTTCTTT. Combining the CDR3 with reference TRBV5-1 and TRBJ1-1 gives the whole variable domain KAGVTQTPRYLIKTRGQQVTLSCSPISGHRSVSWYQQTPGQGLQFLFEYFSETQRNKGNFPGRFSGRQFSNSRSEMNVSTLELGDSALYLCASSFDGLNTEAFFGQGTRLTVV.